The clone carrying this T cell receptor (beta chain) was counted between two and nine times. Its target is unknown. This record belongs to a study of T-cell reconstitution after alpha-beta-depleted transplantation in children. Preparation of the TCRbeta library used unique molecular identifiers. TCRdb re-called the PCR reads with MiXCR, one entry per CDR3 protein. The data show about a million distinct CDR3 sequences, 25% to 30% seen once. The study, taken as a whole, reports: Reported findings indicate that, about two months after transplant, alpha-beta T cells came from several hundred expanded clones, which were derived from non-depleted graft cells. By one year post-transplant, T-cell counts and diversity largely arose from T cells that were newly produced. Diversity of TCRbeta at day 60 was high in some patients, arising from surviving recipient T cells and thymic progenitors.

The clonotype was recovered from a boy younger than two who had a stem cell transplant for SCID, so the T cells may come from the graft donor. The sequenced sample was PBMCs, mostly from graft donor cells, obtained 360 days after TCRalphabeta/CD19-depleted stem cell transplant.

Here the CDR3 reads CATSDAAPGTSGGSYNEQFF. The DNA of the CDR3 is TGTGCCACCAGTGATGCGGCCCCCGGGACTAGCGGGGGCTCCTACAATGAGCAGTTCTTC. The chain is built from TRBV24-1 and TRBJ2-1; the match to TRBD2 covers 14 bases. J was trimmed by 0 bases and V by 3 bases; bases with no gene match: 9. The germline CDR1 and CDR2 sequences are KGHDR and SFDVKD. The CDR3 runs 20 residues.